A selection of T cell receptor beta chains follows, all from one sample in a study of cytomegalovirus exposure and HLA in healthy donors. Data came from immunoSEQ multiplex PCR; TCRdb stores just in-frame clones and leaves some out. Of 140,000 or so clones detected, roughly 70% appear once; the ten largest clones hold roughly 2%. Source material: PBMCs. The receptors were gathered from a middle-aged woman in good health and CMV-seronegative. Each CDR3 is given with its conserved first and last residue. A D gene is named only where the DNA matches it firmly. Size values are once, few and many counts, or a class for expanded clones, and some rows have none.

size	D	V	J	CDR3	DNA
-	-	TRBV7-2	TRBJ1-2	CASGVDSNYGYTF	TGTGCCAGCGGGGTCGACAGTAACTATGGCTACACCTTC
-	-	TRBV5-1	TRBJ1-1	CASSSQGTTEAFF	TGCGCCAGCAGCTCTCAGGGGACCACTGAAGCTTTCTTT
-	TRBD1	TRBV11-2	TRBJ2-7	CASSPRTGRYEQYF	TGTGCCAGCAGCCCCCGGACAGGAAGATACGAGCAGTACTTC
-	TRBD1	TRBV27	TRBJ1-1	CAGSYRGMNTEAFF	TGTGCCGGGTCCTACAGGGGTATGAACACTGAAGCTTTCTTT
-	-	TRBV5-5	TRBJ2-7	CASSPLGGKGSIEQYF	TGTGCCAGCAGCCCCCTTGGAGGGAAGGGAAGTATCGAGCAGTACTTC
-	-	TRBV7-9	TRBJ1-4	CASSLPSRAEKLFF	TGTGCCAGCAGCTTACCGAGCAGGGCAGAAAAACTGTTTTTT
-	TRBD2	TRBV6-1	TRBJ2-2	CASSERGGLAQTANTGELFF	TGTGCCAGCAGCGAAAGGGGAGGACTAGCCCAGACCGCGAACACCGGGGAGCTGTTTTTT
-	-	TRBV29-1	TRBJ1-1	CSGGTGFLNTEAFF	TGCAGCGGAGGAACAGGGTTCCTGAACACTGAAGCTTTCTTT
-	-	TRBV11-2	TRBJ1-1	CASSPAPGTEAFF	TGTGCCAGCAGCCCCGCTCCCGGGACTGAAGCTTTCTTT
-	TRBD1	TRBV7-8	TRBJ1-1	CASSLGGGVGTEAFF	TGTGCCAGCAGCTTAGGAGGGGGCGTTGGGACTGAAGCTTTCTTT
-	TRBD1	TRBV16	TRBJ1-5	CASSTNLGQRSNQPQHF	TGTGCCAGCAGCACAAACCTGGGACAGAGAAGCAATCAGCCCCAGCATTTT
-	TRBD1	TRBV19	TRBJ2-7	CASSLGQGLFYEQYF	TGTGCCAGTAGCCTGGGACAGGGGCTATTCTACGAGCAGTACTTC
few	-	TRBV27	TRBJ2-7	CASRHVEGTRGLYEQYF	TGTGCCAGCAGACACGTGGAGGGCACGCGGGGCCTCTACGAGCAGTACTTC
-	TRBD1	TRBV25-1	TRBJ1-2	CASSERGSGGILGGYTF	TGTGCCAGCAGTGAAAGGGGGTCAGGGGGCATCTTGGGGGGCTACACCTTC
-	-	TRBV18	TRBJ1-2	CASSPSGTNYGYTF	TGTGCCAGCTCACCATCCGGGACTAACTATGGCTACACCTTC
few	-	TRBV4-1	TRBJ1-2	CASSQEWGGIYGYTF	TGCGCCAGCAGCCAAGAATGGGGAGGGATCTATGGCTACACCTTC
-	-	TRBV21-1	TRBJ1-4	CASSKDDLAGEKLFF	TGTGCCAGCAGCAAAGATGACCTAGCGGGGGAAAAACTGTTTTTT
once	-	TRBV6-1	TRBJ2-7	CASSETGQYFDEQYF	TGTGCCAGCAGTGAAACCGGACAGTATTTTGACGAGCAGTACTTC
few	-	TRBV14	TRBJ1-1	CASSQDSWGMNTEAFF	TGTGCCAGCAGCCAAGATTCCTGGGGCATGAACACTGAAGCTTTCTTT
-	-	TRBV28	TRBJ1-5	CASSLWGGSGNQPQHF	TGTGCCAGCAGTTTGTGGGGGGGTTCAGGCAATCAGCCCCAGCATTTT